The rows below give T cell receptor beta chains drawn from one sample of a study of human T cells and chemical hapten exposure. TCRdb passed the RACE reads through MiXCR, listing each CDR3 protein once. Of approximately 97,000 distinct CDR3 sequences listed, about 28% were seen once; the top ten hold approximately 10%. The material was whole blood, obtained in connection with sensitization to the hapten diphenylcyclopropenone (DPC). These receptors were obtained from a middle-aged man with alopecia areata. Some clones in this sample may be carry-over from other donors' samples. Both conserved end residues are part of each CDR3. A D gene is named only where the DNA matches it firmly. Only part of the rows carry a size: once, few, many, or a class if the clone is expanded.

cdr3_aa: CASSSGLGYREQYF; cdr3_nt: TGTGCCAGCAGCTCGGGACTAGGTTATCGAGAGCAGTACTTC; j_call: TRBJ2-7; clone_size: -; v_call: TRBV7-2; d_call: TRBD2
cdr3_aa: CASSLGQGEAFF; cdr3_nt: TGTGCCAGCAGCTTAGGCCAGGGTGAAGCTTTCTTT; j_call: TRBJ1-1; clone_size: many; v_call: TRBV7-6; d_call: -
cdr3_aa: CASTSLVSGANVLTF; cdr3_nt: TGTGCCAGCACGTCACTGGTATCTGGGGCCAACGTCCTGACTTTC; j_call: TRBJ2-6; clone_size: few; v_call: TRBV27; d_call: -
cdr3_aa: CASSTGQGLEKLFF; cdr3_nt: TGTGCCAGCAGTACGGGACAGGGGTTGGAAAAACTGTTTTTT; j_call: TRBJ1-4; clone_size: -; v_call: TRBV6-5; d_call: TRBD1
cdr3_aa: CASSFSGSGQPQHF; cdr3_nt: TGTGCCAGCAGTTTCTCAGGGTCGGGGCAGCCCCAGCATTTT; j_call: TRBJ1-5; clone_size: few; v_call: TRBV12-3/TRBV12-4; d_call: -
cdr3_aa: CATQGSFTDTQYF; cdr3_nt: TGTGCCACTCAGGGTTCTTTCACAGATACGCAGTATTTT; j_call: TRBJ2-3; clone_size: -; v_call: TRBV25-1; d_call: -
cdr3_aa: CASRVCNGGSSLGKYF; cdr3_nt: TGTGCCAGCAGGGTGTGCAACGGGGGGTCTTCCCTTGGGAAGTACTTC; j_call: TRBJ2-4; clone_size: -; v_call: TRBV28; d_call: TRBD2
cdr3_aa: CASSLAIRGAGNTIYF; cdr3_nt: TGTGCCAGCAGCTTAGCGATTCGGGGCGCTGGAAACACCATATATTTT; j_call: TRBJ1-3; clone_size: -; v_call: TRBV7-9; d_call: -
cdr3_aa: CASSDRGPGANVLTF; cdr3_nt: TGCGCCAGCAGCGACAGGGGGCCCGGGGCCAACGTCCTGACTTTC; j_call: TRBJ2-6; clone_size: -; v_call: TRBV4-1; d_call: TRBD1
cdr3_aa: CASSQEQGGTGSRETQYF; cdr3_nt: TGCGCCAGCAGCCAAGAACAGGGCGGGACAGGGTCCCGGGAGACCCAGTACTTC; j_call: TRBJ2-5; clone_size: -; v_call: TRBV4-1; d_call: TRBD1
cdr3_aa: CASTGSTDTQYF; cdr3_nt: TGTGCCAGCACCGGAAGCACAGATACGCAGTATTTT; j_call: TRBJ2-3; clone_size: few; v_call: TRBV7-9; d_call: -
cdr3_aa: CASSRRLGGGDIQYF; cdr3_nt: TGTGCCAGCAGTCGAAGGTTGGGGGGGGGGGACATTCAGTACTTC; j_call: TRBJ2-4; clone_size: -; v_call: TRBV12-3/TRBV12-4; d_call: TRBD2
cdr3_aa: CAWSVGGAEETQYF; cdr3_nt: TGTGCCTGGAGTGTGGGCGGAGCGGAAGAGACCCAGTACTTC; j_call: TRBJ2-5; clone_size: -; v_call: TRBV30; d_call: -
cdr3_aa: CASSQTPRVGTDTQYF; cdr3_nt: TGCGCCAGCAGCCAAACCCCTAGGGTTGGCACAGATACGCAGTATTTT; j_call: TRBJ2-3; clone_size: -; v_call: TRBV4-1; d_call: -
cdr3_aa: CASSSRDVQFF; cdr3_nt: TGTGCCAGCAGTTCCCGGGACGTCCAGTTCTTC; j_call: TRBJ2-1; clone_size: -; v_call: TRBV28; d_call: -
cdr3_aa: CASRKRKRDYPTDTQYF; cdr3_nt: TGTGCCAGCAGGAAACGGAAGCGGGACTATCCGACAGATACGCAGTATTTT; j_call: TRBJ2-3; clone_size: -; v_call: TRBV28; d_call: TRBD2
cdr3_aa: CASRGQGRAFNTEAFF; cdr3_nt: TGTGCCAGCAGAGGACAGGGACGCGCCTTTAACACTGAAGCTTTCTTT; j_call: TRBJ1-1; clone_size: -; v_call: TRBV28; d_call: TRBD1
cdr3_aa: CASSQAGTAGTEAFF; cdr3_nt: TGTGCCAGCAGCCAAGCCGGGACGGCGGGGACTGAAGCTTTCTTT; j_call: TRBJ1-1; clone_size: few; v_call: TRBV4-2; d_call: -
cdr3_aa: CASSLIAGQETQYF; cdr3_nt: TGCGCCAGCAGCTTGATAGCGGGACAAGAGACCCAGTACTTC; j_call: TRBJ2-5; clone_size: -; v_call: TRBV5-1; d_call: TRBD2
cdr3_aa: CASSFRLAGDYEQYF; cdr3_nt: TGTGCCAGCAGTTTTAGACTAGCGGGAGACTACGAGCAGTACTTC; j_call: TRBJ2-7; clone_size: few; v_call: TRBV27; d_call: TRBD2
cdr3_aa: CASRIAGGPVDEQFF; cdr3_nt: TGTGCCAGCAGGATAGCGGGAGGGCCCGTGGATGAGCAGTTCTTC; j_call: TRBJ2-1; clone_size: -; v_call: TRBV2; d_call: TRBD2
cdr3_aa: CSAPDRDRGNQPQHF; cdr3_nt: TGCAGTGCTCCGGACCGGGACAGGGGCAATCAGCCCCAGCATTTT; j_call: TRBJ1-5; clone_size: -; v_call: TRBV20-1; d_call: TRBD1
cdr3_aa: CASSLNDLAGVNNEQFF; cdr3_nt: TGTGCCAGCAGCTTAAACGATCTAGCGGGAGTGAACAATGAGCAGTTCTTC; j_call: TRBJ2-1; clone_size: few; v_call: TRBV7-9; d_call: TRBD2
cdr3_aa: CASSLKDGRSYEQYF; cdr3_nt: TGTGCCAGCAGTCTGAAGGACGGACGCTCTTACGAGCAGTACTTC; j_call: TRBJ2-7; clone_size: -; v_call: TRBV27; d_call: -
cdr3_aa: CASRKLEDTQYF; cdr3_nt: TGTGCCAGCAGGAAATTGGAGGATACGCAGTATTTT; j_call: TRBJ2-3; clone_size: -; v_call: TRBV12-3/TRBV12-4; d_call: -
cdr3_aa: CASSSLRENYEQYF; cdr3_nt: TGTGCCAGCAGCTCCCTGAGGGAAAACTACGAGCAGTACTTC; j_call: TRBJ2-7; clone_size: -; v_call: TRBV11-3; d_call: -
cdr3_aa: CASSRVSSGREPTTDTQYF; cdr3_nt: TGTGCCAGCTCGCGAGTATCTAGCGGGAGGGAACCCACCACAGATACGCAGTATTTT; j_call: TRBJ2-3; clone_size: few; v_call: TRBV18; d_call: TRBD2
cdr3_aa: CSAKQNTEAFF; cdr3_nt: TGCAGTGCTAAACAGAACACTGAAGCTTTCTTT; j_call: TRBJ1-1; clone_size: few; v_call: TRBV20-1; d_call: -
cdr3_aa: CASHQTGGNHQPQHF; cdr3_nt: TGTGCCAGCCACCAGACAGGGGGCAATCATCAGCCCCAGCATTTT; j_call: TRBJ1-5; clone_size: -; v_call: TRBV2; d_call: TRBD1
cdr3_aa: CSARRDRGPEKLFF; cdr3_nt: TGCAGTGCTAGGAGGGACAGGGGGCCTGAAAAACTGTTTTTT; j_call: TRBJ1-4; clone_size: few; v_call: TRBV20-1; d_call: TRBD1
cdr3_aa: CASFPDRKTGPHEQYF; cdr3_nt: TGTGCCAGCTTCCCCGACCGTAAGACAGGGCCCCACGAGCAGTACTTC; j_call: TRBJ2-7; clone_size: -; v_call: TRBV3-1; d_call: TRBD1
cdr3_aa: CSAPRGTGVKKLFF; cdr3_nt: TGCAGTGCTCCCCGGGGGACAGGGGTTAAAAAACTGTTTTTT; j_call: TRBJ1-4; clone_size: -; v_call: TRBV20-1; d_call: TRBD1
cdr3_aa: CSAASRRRGSGEQFF; cdr3_nt: TGCAGCGCTGCGAGTCGGCGGCGAGGATCCGGGGAGCAGTTCTTC; j_call: TRBJ2-1; clone_size: few; v_call: TRBV29-1; d_call: -
cdr3_aa: CSATAGIPTSAKNIQYF; cdr3_nt: TGCAGTGCCACGGCCGGTATACCTACCTCAGCCAAAAACATTCAGTACTTC; j_call: TRBJ2-4; clone_size: many; v_call: TRBV20-1; d_call: -
cdr3_aa: CASSSGLAGVGSYEQYF; cdr3_nt: TGTGCCAGCAGCTCAGGACTAGCGGGAGTTGGCTCCTACGAGCAGTACTTC; j_call: TRBJ2-7; clone_size: -; v_call: TRBV7-8; d_call: TRBD2
cdr3_aa: CASSAKNTEAFF; cdr3_nt: TGTGCCAGCAGCGCCAAGAACACTGAAGCTTTCTTT; j_call: TRBJ1-1; clone_size: few; v_call: TRBV14; d_call: -
cdr3_aa: CASSHTGRQETQYF; cdr3_nt: TGTGCCAGCAGCCACACAGGTCGACAGGAGACCCAGTACTTC; j_call: TRBJ2-5; clone_size: many; v_call: TRBV7-9; d_call: -
cdr3_aa: CASSSRGGTAYEQYF; cdr3_nt: TGTGCCAGCAGTTCTCGAGGCGGGACTGCCTACGAGCAGTACTTC; j_call: TRBJ2-7; clone_size: few; v_call: TRBV28; d_call: -
cdr3_aa: CASSSDCYEQYF; cdr3_nt: TGTGCCAGCAGCTCGGACTGCTACGAGCAGTACTTC; j_call: TRBJ2-7; clone_size: -; v_call: TRBV5-6; d_call: -
cdr3_aa: CASSPGLLMDEQFF; cdr3_nt: TGCGCCAGCAGCCCGGGACTACTTATGGATGAGCAGTTCTTC; j_call: TRBJ2-1; clone_size: few; v_call: TRBV5-1; d_call: TRBD2
cdr3_aa: CSASTGATGELFF; cdr3_nt: TGCAGCGCTTCGACAGGGGCCACCGGGGAGCTGTTTTTT; j_call: TRBJ2-2; clone_size: -; v_call: TRBV29-1; d_call: TRBD1
cdr3_aa: CASSFYNEQFF; cdr3_nt: TGTGCCAGCAGCTTTTACAATGAGCAGTTCTTC; j_call: TRBJ2-1; clone_size: many; v_call: TRBV7-2; d_call: -
cdr3_aa: CASSFLSGRRGTDTQYF; cdr3_nt: TGTGCCAGCAGCTTCCTTAGCGGGAGACGGGGCACAGATACGCAGTATTTT; j_call: TRBJ2-3; clone_size: few; v_call: TRBV6-6; d_call: TRBD2
cdr3_aa: CSARDSGGEKEFF; cdr3_nt: TGCAGTGCTAGAGATTCGGGGGGAGAGAAAGAGTTCTTC; j_call: TRBJ2-1; clone_size: few; v_call: TRBV20-1; d_call: TRBD2
cdr3_aa: CASSYPTGAPNTEAFF; cdr3_nt: TGTGCCAGCAGTTATCCTACAGGGGCCCCGAACACTGAAGCTTTCTTT; j_call: TRBJ1-1; clone_size: -; v_call: TRBV28; d_call: TRBD1
cdr3_aa: CASSQWDINTGELFF; cdr3_nt: TGCGCCAGCAGCCAATGGGACATTAACACCGGGGAGCTGTTTTTT; j_call: TRBJ2-2; clone_size: -; v_call: TRBV4-1; d_call: -
cdr3_aa: CASSLGGPRQDTQYF; cdr3_nt: TGTGCCAGCAGCTTAGGCGGGCCCCGTCAGGATACGCAGTATTTT; j_call: TRBJ2-3; clone_size: few; v_call: TRBV7-2; d_call: -
cdr3_aa: CASSSLAVYSYNEQFF; cdr3_nt: TGTGCCAGCAGTTCCCTAGCGGTTTACTCCTACAATGAGCAGTTCTTC; j_call: TRBJ2-1; clone_size: many; v_call: TRBV12-3/TRBV12-4; d_call: TRBD2